These T cell receptor beta chains were read from a single sample in a study of blood T cell repertoires in COVID-19. Clones were read by immunoSEQ multiplex PCR, and TCRdb kept only the in-frame ones, dropping some. The sample holds roughly 110,000 clones; around 89% are singletons and the top ten take more than 4.5%. Sequenced sample: peripheral blood. Source of these receptors: a man between 40 and 49 years old with active or convalescent COVID-19. Each CDR3 is given with its conserved first and last residue. A D gene is named only where the DNA matches it firmly. Rows may omit the clone size; those that give it use once, few, many or a size class.

clone size: -
D gene: TRBD1
V gene: TRBV9
J gene: TRBJ1-1
CDR3 protein: CASSYTGQGAVGTEAFF
CDR3 DNA: TGTGCCAGCAGCTATACGGGACAGGGGGCAGTGGGTACTGAAGCTTTCTTT

clone size: -
D gene: -
V gene: TRBV12-3/TRBV12-4
J gene: TRBJ2-2
CDR3 protein: CASSFVGRGQLFF
CDR3 DNA: TGTGCCAGCAGTTTCGTGGGGAGAGGGCAGCTGTTTTTT

clone size: -
D gene: -
V gene: TRBV28
J gene: TRBJ2-3
CDR3 protein: CAITQDKRDTQYF
CDR3 DNA: TGTGCCATTACACAAGATAAACGAGATACGCAGTATTTT

clone size: -
D gene: TRBD2
V gene: TRBV30
J gene: TRBJ2-5
CDR3 protein: CAWSVLGTIRETQYF
CDR3 DNA: TGTGCCTGGAGTGTACTTGGGACTATTCGAGAGACCCAGTACTTC

clone size: once
D gene: -
V gene: TRBV10-2
J gene: TRBJ2-5
CDR3 protein: CASSEMGGQETQYF
CDR3 DNA: TGCGCCAGCAGTGAGATGGGGGGCCAAGAGACCCAGTACTTC

clone size: -
D gene: -
V gene: TRBV27
J gene: TRBJ1-2
CDR3 protein: CASSFEWLGDGYTF
CDR3 DNA: TGTGCCAGCAGTTTCGAGTGGCTGGGAGATGGCTACACCTTC

clone size: -
D gene: -
V gene: TRBV1
J gene: TRBJ2-1
CDR3 protein: CTSSQVDKTSGRVSLGEQFF
CDR3 DNA: TGCACCAGCAGCCAGGTAGATAAGACTAGCGGGAGAGTCTCCTTAGGTGAGCAGTTCTTC

clone size: -
D gene: TRBD1
V gene: TRBV11-2
J gene: TRBJ2-7
CDR3 protein: CASSLGKGSHRTGAEQYF
CDR3 DNA: TGTGCCAGCAGCTTAGGGAAGGGGTCGCACAGGACAGGGGCCGAGCAGTACTTC

clone size: once
D gene: -
V gene: TRBV29-1
J gene: TRBJ2-7
CDR3 protein: CSVATPWNEQYF
CDR3 DNA: TGCAGCGTTGCGACTCCTTGGAACGAGCAGTACTTC

clone size: -
D gene: TRBD1
V gene: TRBV19
J gene: TRBJ1-6
CDR3 protein: CASATGGGNSPLHF
CDR3 DNA: TGTGCCAGTGCTACAGGGGGCGGGAATTCACCCCTCCACTTT

clone size: once
D gene: TRBD1
V gene: TRBV19
J gene: TRBJ1-1
CDR3 protein: CASRNPDREGTEAFF
CDR3 DNA: TGTGCCAGCCGGAATCCGGACAGGGAGGGAACTGAAGCTTTCTTT

clone size: -
D gene: -
V gene: TRBV5-1
J gene: TRBJ1-5
CDR3 protein: CASSLVGDSNQPQHF
CDR3 DNA: TGCGCCAGCAGCTTGGTAGGGGATAGCAATCAGCCCCAGCATTTT

clone size: -
D gene: -
V gene: TRBV7-6
J gene: TRBJ2-7
CDR3 protein: CASSPQVKNSYEQYF
CDR3 DNA: TGTGCCAGCAGCCCACAGGTAAAGAACTCCTACGAGCAGTACTTC

clone size: -
D gene: -
V gene: TRBV2
J gene: TRBJ2-3
CDR3 protein: CASNAGGADTQYF
CDR3 DNA: TGTGCCAGCAATGCCGGAGGAGCAGATACGCAGTATTTT

clone size: -
D gene: TRBD2
V gene: TRBV2
J gene: TRBJ2-1
CDR3 protein: CASSATPGLAGGGAYNEQFF
CDR3 DNA: TGTGCCAGCAGTGCCACCCCCGGACTAGCGGGAGGGGGTGCATACAATGAGCAGTTCTTC

clone size: once
D gene: TRBD2
V gene: TRBV5-1
J gene: TRBJ2-5
CDR3 protein: CASSPGTSGDGETQYF
CDR3 DNA: TGCGCCAGCAGCCCCGGGACTAGCGGGGACGGAGAGACCCAGTACTTC

clone size: -
D gene: -
V gene: TRBV11-2
J gene: TRBJ2-6
CDR3 protein: CASSPQYSGANVLTF
CDR3 DNA: TGTGCCAGCAGCCCACAATACTCTGGGGCCAACGTCCTGACTTTC

clone size: -
D gene: -
V gene: TRBV11-2
J gene: TRBJ2-2
CDR3 protein: CASSSLNTGELFF
CDR3 DNA: TGTGCCAGCAGCTCTCTGAACACCGGGGAGCTGTTTTTT

clone size: once
D gene: -
V gene: TRBV28
J gene: TRBJ2-5
CDR3 protein: CASSLGRQETQYF
CDR3 DNA: TGTGCCAGCTCCTTGGGCAGACAAGAGACCCAGTACTTC

clone size: -
D gene: -
V gene: TRBV5-1
J gene: TRBJ1-3
CDR3 protein: CASSLAFYGNTIYF
CDR3 DNA: TGCGCCAGCAGCTTAGCGTTCTATGGAAACACCATATATTTT

clone size: -
D gene: TRBD1
V gene: TRBV5-1
J gene: TRBJ1-3
CDR3 protein: CASSLGDRAGNTIYF
CDR3 DNA: TGCGCCAGCAGCTTGGGGGACAGGGCAGGAAACACCATATATTTT

clone size: -
D gene: -
V gene: TRBV28
J gene: TRBJ1-4
CDR3 protein: CASNRNEKLFF
CDR3 DNA: TGTGCCAGCAACCGGAATGAAAAACTGTTTTTT

clone size: -
D gene: TRBD2
V gene: TRBV28
J gene: TRBJ2-7
CDR3 protein: CASSSSGTYEQYF
CDR3 DNA: TGTGCCAGCAGCTCTAGCGGAACCTACGAGCAGTACTTC

clone size: -
D gene: TRBD2
V gene: TRBV6-2/TRBV6-3
J gene: TRBJ2-3
CDR3 protein: CASSYPSGSGTDTQYF
CDR3 DNA: TGTGCCAGCAGTTATCCCAGCGGGAGTGGGACAGATACGCAGTATTTT

clone size: -
D gene: TRBD2
V gene: TRBV2
J gene: TRBJ2-1
CDR3 protein: CASRLGLAGSYNEQFF
CDR3 DNA: TGTGCCAGCAGGTTGGGACTAGCAGGCTCCTACAATGAGCAGTTCTTC

clone size: -
D gene: -
V gene: TRBV4-3
J gene: TRBJ1-4
CDR3 protein: CASSQGRGYEKLFF
CDR3 DNA: TGCGCCAGCAGCCAAGGCCGGGGTTATGAAAAACTGTTTTTT

clone size: -
D gene: TRBD1
V gene: TRBV28
J gene: TRBJ1-5
CDR3 protein: CAGDNTGVNQPQHF
CDR3 DNA: TGTGCGGGGGATAACACAGGGGTAAATCAGCCCCAGCATTTT

clone size: -
D gene: -
V gene: TRBV7-2
J gene: TRBJ1-2
CDR3 protein: CASSVDGAAYGYTF
CDR3 DNA: TGTGCCAGCAGCGTCGATGGGGCGGCCTATGGCTACACCTTC

clone size: -
D gene: TRBD2
V gene: TRBV19
J gene: TRBJ2-7
CDR3 protein: CASSMGLAGTYEQYF
CDR3 DNA: TGTGCCAGTAGTATGGGGCTAGCGGGAACTTACGAGCAGTACTTC

clone size: -
D gene: TRBD2
V gene: TRBV19
J gene: TRBJ2-1
CDR3 protein: CASSLSYTSGTYNEQFF
CDR3 DNA: TGTGCCAGTAGTCTCAGCTATACTAGCGGAACCTACAATGAGCAGTTCTTC